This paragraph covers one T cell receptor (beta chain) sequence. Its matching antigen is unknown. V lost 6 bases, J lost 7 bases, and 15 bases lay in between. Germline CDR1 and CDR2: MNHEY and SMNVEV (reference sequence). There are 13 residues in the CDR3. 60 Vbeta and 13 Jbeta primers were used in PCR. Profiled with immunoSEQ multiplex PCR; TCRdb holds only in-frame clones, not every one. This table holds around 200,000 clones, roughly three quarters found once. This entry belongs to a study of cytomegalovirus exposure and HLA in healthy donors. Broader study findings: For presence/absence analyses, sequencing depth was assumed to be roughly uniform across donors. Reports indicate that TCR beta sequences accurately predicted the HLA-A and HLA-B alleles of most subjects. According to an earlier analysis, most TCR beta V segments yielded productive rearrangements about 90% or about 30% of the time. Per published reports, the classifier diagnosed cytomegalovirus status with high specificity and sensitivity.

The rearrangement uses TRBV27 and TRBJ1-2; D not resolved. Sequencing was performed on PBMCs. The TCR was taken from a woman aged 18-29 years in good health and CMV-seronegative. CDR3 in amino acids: CASSATWLSGYTF. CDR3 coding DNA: TGTGCCAGCAGCGCTACCTGGTTGAGTGGCTACACCTTC.